This T cell receptor (beta chain) was recorded in a study of OX40 agonist ivuxolimab in advanced cancers. General study findings and limits: Low normalized T-cell clonal expansion also characterized some of the nonresponders.

The table came from immunoSEQ multiplex PCR; TCRdb's copy has only in-frame clones and leaves some out. The sample contains about 150,000 clones, around 94% of which appear only once. Trimming removed 1 base from V and 8 bases from J, with 11 bases in between. Germline lookup yields CDR1 MNHEY and CDR2 SVGAGI. This CDR3 is built from 14 residues. A remark on this clone: Its antigen is as yet unknown.

The chain is built from TRBV6-5 and TRBJ2-2; tentatively, D is TRBD1 (6 bases). The sequence was collected from an adult with an advanced solid tumor such as melanoma, head and neck, liver or kidney cancer. This specimen was CD4+ or CD8+ T cells sorted from blood, taken in a trial of the OX40 agonist ivuxolimab. The CDR3: CASSYYRVKGELFF. Here the CDR3 DNA reads TGTGCCAGCAGTTACTACAGGGTAAAGGGGGAGCTGTTTTTT.